The next 25 T cell receptor beta chains were all read from a single sample in a study of cytomegalovirus exposure and HLA in healthy donors. Sequencing used immunoSEQ multiplex PCR; TCRdb keeps in-frame clones, though not all of them. Of about 86,000 clones in the sample, just under 95% were seen once. The sample was PBMCs. The receptors come from a young man in good health and CMV-seronegative.

The chain has TRBV27 and TRBJ1-6, with 10 positions matching TRBD1. The CDR3 length is 17 residues. CDR1 MNHEY and CDR2 SMNVEV come from the germline V gene (reference sequence). With V trimmed by 6 bases and J by 3 bases, 8 bases remained unmatched. CDR3 sequence reads: CASRTPTGGGYNSPLHF. CDR3 nucleotide sequence: TGTGCCAGCAGGACCCCGACAGGGGGCGGCTATAATTCACCCCTCCACTTT.

V usage is TRBV27 and J usage is TRBJ2-7; D not certain. V lost 2 bases and J 3 bases, leaving 11 bases between the germline ends. Germline loops: CDR1 MNHEY, CDR2 SMNVEV (reference sequence). CDR3 size: 14 residues. CDR3 protein: CASSLTPDLYEQYF. The CDR3 DNA follows: TGTGCCAGCAGTTTAACCCCAGATCTCTACGAGCAGTACTTC.

This chain connects TRBV29-1 to TRBJ2-3; 8 bases are a match to TRBD2. The CDR3 has 12 amino acids. Losses at the gene ends were 4 bases for V and 8 bases for J; bases not matched to a gene: 5. Germline CDR1 SQVTM, CDR2 ANQGSEA. CDR3 loop: CSVASGGTTQYF. The CDR3 DNA sequence: TGCAGCGTTGCATCGGGGGGGACTACGCAGTATTTT.

The V and J genes are TRBV7-9 and TRBJ1-1; 9 nucleotides line up with TRBD1. V gave up 6 bases and J gave up 2 bases; unmatched junction bases: 4. The V gene's germline CDR1 is SEHNR and CDR2 FQNEAQ (reference sequence). There are 14 residues in the CDR3. CDR3 sequence (DNA): TGTGCCAGCAGACCGGGACAGGGAAACACTGAAGCTTTCTTT. Translated, it gives CASRPGQGNTEAFF.

V is TRBV11-2 and J is TRBJ2-7, with TRBD1 matching 10 bases. Losses at the gene ends were 5 bases for V and 6 bases for J; bases not matched to a gene: 7. Germline V gene data show CDR1 as SGHAT and CDR2 as FQNNGV. The CDR3 totals 14 residues. The DNA of the CDR3 is TGTGCCAGCAGCCTTCGGACAGGGGGACCCGAGCAGTACTTC. It yields the protein CASSLRTGGPEQYF.

The J gene is TRBJ2-7, the V gene TRBV5-1, with 9 nucleotides matching TRBD1. The J segment lost 3 bases and the V segment lost 0 bases, leaving 7 bases of the junction unmatched. Germline assignment: CDR1 SGHRS and CDR2 YFSETQ. There are 16 residues in the CDR3. The CDR3 spells CASSLGQGGQYYEQYF. The CDR3 DNA is TGCGCCAGCAGCTTGGGACAGGGGGGTCAGTACTACGAGCAGTACTTC.

The rearrangement joins TRBV6-6 to TRBJ2-2, with 9 bases that match TRBD1. Looked up from germline, CDR1 is MNHNY and CDR2 is SVGAGI (reference sequence). This CDR3 has 13 amino acids. Losses at the gene ends were 7 bases for V and 4 bases for J; bases not matched to a gene: 1. The CDR3: CASMGQGTGELFF. CDR3 coding DNA: TGTGCCAGCATGGGACAGGGCACCGGGGAGCTGTTTTTT.

This chain uses TRBV7-9 with TRBJ1-6; no clear D. Trimming pared 1 base from V and 7 bases from J, leaving 11 bases between. The germline V gene has CDR1 SEHNR and CDR2 FQNEAQ (reference sequence). This CDR3 contains 15 residues. The CDR3 region is CASSLGGFDNSPLHF. CDR3 nucleotides: TGTGCCAGCAGCTTAGGAGGGTTTGACAATTCACCCCTCCACTTT.

The J gene is TRBJ2-7, the V gene TRBV14; 9 nucleotides match TRBD2. Germline V gives CDR1 SGHDN, CDR2 FVKESK. The CDR3 is made up of 17 amino acids. V trimming: 4 bases; J trimming: 3 bases; junction bases outside the gene matches: 13. The CDR3 loop is CASSPWRGSGGYYEQYF. The CDR3 DNA reads TGTGCCAGCAGCCCCTGGCGAGGTAGCGGGGGCTACTACGAGCAGTACTTC.

J is TRBJ2-7 and V is TRBV28; the D is unclear. Germline-derived CDR1 and CDR2 are MDHEN and SYDVKM. The CDR3 is 16 residues long. V lost 1 base and J 3 bases, leaving 16 bases between the germline ends. The DNA for the CDR3 is TGTGCCAGCAGTTTATATGGCAGGCCTAACAACTACGAGCAGTACTTC. Translation: CASSLYGRPNNYEQYF.

This clone has a single count. The chain links TRBV10-3 to TRBJ2-6; 8 bases line up with TRBD1. There are 19 residues in the CDR3. Germline V CDR1 and CDR2: ENHRY, SYGVKD. J lost 0 bases, V lost 6 bases, and 13 bases had no gene match. In DNA, the CDR3 is TGTGCCATCAGCACACCTAGGCAGGGGGCTCTCTCTGGGGCCAACGTCCTGACTTTC. This codes for CAISTPRQGALSGANVLTF.

In this sample, this clone turned up a few times. The chain recombines TRBV21-1 with TRBJ2-7; TRBD1 reflects the table's D call only, with no check against the DNA. TRBV21-1 is a recognized pseudogene. The CDR3 spans 16 residues. CDR3 sequence reads: CASSKGGGQGFYEQYF. The CDR3, as DNA: TGTGCCAGCAGCAAAGGTGGGGGACAGGGCTTTTACGAGCAGTACTTC.

The J gene is TRBJ1-5, the V gene TRBV6-5; no clear D. Per germline, CDR1 MNHEY and CDR2 SVGAGI. There are 14 residues in the CDR3. Trimming cost V 5 bases and J 4 bases, with 12 bases left between them. This CDR3 reads CASSQEGRNQPQHF. The CDR3 region has the DNA TGTGCCAGCAGTCAGGAGGGTAGGAATCAGCCCCAGCATTTT.

The chain is built from TRBV6-5 and TRBJ2-3; perhaps TRBD1 as D (6 bases). The germline CDR1 and CDR2 sequences are MNHEY and SVGAGI. The CDR3 spans 15 residues. V was pared by 6 bases and J by 3 bases, with 16 bases between. The CDR3 DNA follows: TGTGCCAGCAGGTCCCGCACAGGGCCTACAGATACGCAGTATTTT. It codes for CASRSRTGPTDTQYF.

The V call is TRBV6-5, the J call TRBJ2-3, with a possible D match to TRBD2 (6 bases). V was cut by 5 bases and J by 2 bases, with 14 bases left in between. CDR3 size: 15 residues. In germline, CDR1 is MNHEY, CDR2 SVGAGI. Here the CDR3 DNA reads TGTGCCAGCAGTCCCGCTAGCGCTCACACAGATACGCAGTATTTT. Encoded protein: CASSPASAHTDTQYF.

The rearrangement links TRBV5-1 to TRBJ1-1; D gene ambiguous. V was shortened by 5 bases and J by 0 bases, with 11 bases between the two germline ends. This CDR3 has 14 amino acids. Germline V gene lookup returns CDR1 SGHRS and CDR2 YFSETQ. The CDR3 protein is CASRMAYMNTEAFF. Here the CDR3 DNA reads TGCGCCAGCAGGATGGCTTACATGAACACTGAAGCTTTCTTT.

The rearrangement links TRBV7-9 to TRBJ1-4; 9 bases line up with TRBD1. V shed 0 bases, J shed 8 bases, and the junction held 4 bases outside the gene matches. Germline values: CDR1 SEHNR, CDR2 FQNEAQ (reference sequence). The CDR3 runs to 15 residues. CDR3 loop: CASSLAGQGGEKLFF. DNA of the CDR3: TGTGCCAGCAGCTTAGCGGGACAGGGAGGGGAAAAACTGTTTTTT.

This clone was seen only once. The chain carries TRBV7-2 and TRBJ1-3, with 11 nucleotides matching TRBD1. Germline V gives CDR1 SGHTA, CDR2 FQGNSA. The CDR3 covers 16 residues. V dropped 5 bases and J dropped 3; count of bases not matched to a gene: 6. The CDR3 DNA reads TGTGCCAGCAGCCCCCGGACAGGGGGCAGTGGAAACACCATATATTTT. This gives the protein CASSPRTGGSGNTIYF. The full variable domain, its missing parts supplied by reference TRBV7-2 and TRBJ1-3, is GAGVSQSPSNKVTEKGKDVELRCDPISGHTALYWYRQSLGQGLEFLIYFQGNSAPDKSGLPSDRFSAERTGGSVSTLTIQRTQQEDSAVYLCASSPRTGGSGNTIYFGEGSWLTVV.

The chain uses TRBV4-1 and TRBJ1-2, with 9 bases aligning to TRBD1. CDR1 and CDR2 from the germline V gene are MGHRA and YSYEKL. There are 15 residues in the CDR3. The J segment lost 6 bases and the V segment lost 1 base, leaving 6 bases of the junction unmatched. CDR3 protein: CASSQGDRVMDGYTF. The DNA of the CDR3 is TGCGCCAGCAGCCAAGGGGACAGGGTAATGGATGGCTACACCTTC.

This clone showed up just once. The chain couples TRBV5-6 to TRBJ1-1; TRBD1 aligns across 7 bases. The CDR3 has 15 amino acids. Trimming removed 6 bases from V and 0 bases from J; junction bases left unmatched: 8. Germline loops: CDR1 SGHDT, CDR2 YYEEEE. The CDR3 nucleotides read TGTGCCAGCACAGGGGGGTCAGCTTTGAACACTGAAGCTTTCTTT. Translation: CASTGGSALNTEAFF.

The V and J genes are TRBV9 and TRBJ2-7; TRBD1 is a possible D gene (6 bases). The germline V and J ends were trimmed by 3 bases and 7 bases, with 14 bases remaining between them. Germline V lookup: CDR1 SGDLS, CDR2 YYNGEE. The CDR3 has 13 amino acids. The CDR3 spells CASSAAGVGEQYF. The CDR3 nucleotides are TGTGCCAGCAGCGCCGCAGGGGTGGGGGAGCAGTACTTC.

This chain connects TRBV11-2 to TRBJ2-7; 9 bases fit TRBD2. The CDR3 extends over 16 amino acids. Germline CDR1 and CDR2: SGHAT and FQNNGV. Unmatched junction bases numbered 8, after V lost 5 bases and J lost 0 bases. CDR3 protein: CASSRRLAASSYEQYF. Here the CDR3 DNA reads TGTGCCAGCAGCCGAAGACTAGCGGCCAGCTCCTACGAGCAGTACTTC.

The V gene is TRBV4-1, the J gene TRBJ2-1; 9 nucleotides match TRBD2. CDR1 is MGHRA and CDR2 is YSYEKL in the germline V gene. The V segment lost 4 bases and the J segment 9 bases; nucleotides outside the gene matches: 13. The CDR3 covers 16 residues. The CDR3 region is CASSRLAAPEVGEQFF. The CDR3 DNA is TGCGCCAGCAGCCGACTAGCGGCCCCGGAGGTCGGTGAGCAGTTCTTC.

The rearrangement links TRBV6-1 to TRBJ2-7; D is unresolved. Germline V gene sequence: CDR1 MNHNS, CDR2 SASEGT. This CDR3 comprises 13 residues. V was shortened by 4 bases and J by 6 bases, with 13 bases between the two germline ends. CDR3 bases: TGTGCCAGCAGTGGGTCATTGGCAGGCGAGCAGTACTTC. Its protein is CASSGSLAGEQYF.

The chain employs TRBV7-9 and TRBJ2-3; D is possibly TRBD1 (6 bases). The V gene lost 4 bases and the J gene lost 0 bases, with 17 bases spanning the gap. The CDR3 sequence is 17 residues long. Germline CDR1 is SEHNR and CDR2 is FQNEAQ (reference sequence). This CDR3 reads CASSSRGGVLSTDTQYF. The CDR3 DNA sequence: TGTGCCAGCAGCTCCCGAGGGGGAGTCCTCAGCACAGATACGCAGTATTTT.